Shown below are 21 T cell receptor beta chains from a single sample sequenced in a study of CD8 T cells in Susac syndrome. RNA amounts of 0.5 to 1 ug underwent reverse transcription with random hexamers. MiXCR, run by TCRdb on the immunoSEQ multiplex PCR reads, gives a single entry per CDR3 protein. The data show about 130,000 distinct CDR3 sequences, about 94% seen once. The sequencing input was CD4+ T cells from PBMCs. Source of these receptors: a human donor in good health.

The J gene is TRBJ1-1, the V gene TRBV14; D is ambiguous. The germline V gene encodes CDR1 SGHDN and CDR2 FVKESK. CDR3 length: 15 residues. Trimming took 3 bases from V and 1 from J, leaving 12 bases between them. This chain's CDR3 is CASSHVRVTNTEAFF. In nucleotides, the CDR3 is TGTGCCAGCAGCCACGTTCGGGTTACGAACACTGAAGCTTTCTTT.

The rearrangement joins TRBV30 to TRBJ1-4; D remains unclear. V was pared by 0 bases and J by 11 bases, with 13 bases between. This CDR3 has 13 amino acids. Germline CDR1 is GTSNPN and CDR2 is SVGIG (reference sequence). The CDR3 sequence is CAWSVGELKKLFF. DNA of the CDR3: TGTGCCTGGAGTGTCGGGGAACTAAAGAAACTGTTTTTT.

The gene calls are TRBV21-1 and TRBJ1-5; TRBD1 is taken as the D call from the table, unchecked against the DNA. TRBV21-1 is designated a pseudogene. The CDR3 is made up of 10 amino acids. The CDR3, as DNA: TGTGCCAGAACAGGTCAGCCCCAGCATTTT. Protein product: CARTGQPQHF.

The chain has TRBV2 and TRBJ2-2, with 7 bases matching TRBD1. This CDR3 is 15 amino acids long. From germline, CDR1 is SNHLY and CDR2 FYNNEI. J was trimmed by 4 bases and V by 6 bases; bases with no gene match: 8. The DNA of the CDR3 is TGTGCCAGCAGAACTGACAGGGATCCCACCGGGGAGCTGTTTTTT. Translated: CASRTDRDPTGELFF.

CDR3 loop: CASSERTGGRETQYF. In DNA, the CDR3 is TGTGCCAGCAGTGAACGCACAGGGGGCAGGGAGACCCAGTACTTC. The genes are TRBV2 and TRBJ2-5; 9 bases agree with TRBD1. V trimming: 2 bases; J trimming: 5 bases; junction bases outside the gene matches: 6. This CDR3 is built from 15 residues. Germline-derived CDR1 and CDR2 are SNHLY and FYNNEI.

This chain links TRBV2 with TRBJ2-1; 7 bases map to TRBD2. V shed 5 bases and J 7 bases; nucleotides not matched to a gene: 11. The CDR3 spans 15 residues. Germline CDR1 reads SNHLY; CDR2 reads FYNNEI. CDR3 in amino acids: CASSLGGSPTNEQFF. DNA for the CDR3: TGTGCCAGCAGTCTCGGCGGGAGCCCCACGAATGAGCAGTTCTTC.

The chain has TRBV5-1 and TRBJ2-5; D unclear. Deletions cut 0 bases from V and 2 bases from J, with 8 bases between. Germline CDR1 reads SGHRS; CDR2 reads YFSETQ. This CDR3 has 14 residues. In DNA, the CDR3 is TGCGCCAGCAGCTTGGTCGCTACACAAGAGACCCAGTACTTC. Translation gives CASSLVATQETQYF.

V usage is TRBV7-9 and J usage is TRBJ2-4; D may match TRBD1 or TRBD2 (5 bases each). The CDR3 covers 17 residues. Trimming removed 3 bases from V and 1 base from J, with 16 bases in between. Germline assignment: CDR1 SEHNR and CDR2 FQNEAQ (reference sequence). Here the CDR3 DNA reads TGTGCCAGCAGCTTGCCTGGGGCCGGGGTCGCCAAAAACATTCAGTACTTC. It encodes CASSLPGAGVAKNIQYF.

The chain uses TRBV29-1 and TRBJ1-2, with unresolved D. Per germline, CDR1 SQVTM and CDR2 ANQGSEA. V lost 1 base and J lost 6, with 9 bases in between. This CDR3 comprises 12 residues. CDR3 region: CSVEGGYHGYTF. CDR3 sequence (DNA): TGCAGCGTTGAAGGGGGATACCATGGCTACACCTTC. The full variable domain, in which reference TRBV29-1 and TRBJ1-2 provide the parts outside the CDR3, is SAVISQKPSRDICQRGTSLTIQCQVDSQVTMMFWYRQQPGQSLTLIATANQGSEATYESGFVIDKFPISRPNLTFSTLTVSNMSPEDSSIYLCSVEGGYHGYTFGSGTRLTVV.

The gene calls are TRBV6-2 or TRBV6-3 and TRBJ2-1; 13 nucleotides line up with TRBD2. The CDR3 runs to 17 residues. The V segment lost 6 bases and the J segment 7 bases; nucleotides outside the gene matches: 12. The V gene's germline CDR1 is MNHEY and CDR2 SVGEGT. For the CDR3, the DNA is TGTGCCAGCAGCTTACTCCGGACTAGCGGGAGAGTTAATGAGCAGTTCTTC. It codes for CASSLLRTSGRVNEQFF.

The chain employs TRBV7-9 and TRBJ2-2; 7 positions match TRBD2. J lost 4 bases, V lost 3 bases, and 2 bases had no gene match. Per germline, CDR1 SEHNR and CDR2 FQNEAQ (reference sequence). This CDR3 comprises 14 residues. Here the CDR3 DNA reads TGTGCCAGCAGCTTCACTAGCGCCACCGGGGAGCTGTTTTTT. The encoded protein is CASSFTSATGELFF.

This clonotype was detected once. This chain uses TRBV29-1 with TRBJ2-7; 9 bases fit TRBD1. Germline values: CDR1 SQVTM, CDR2 ANQGSEA. With V trimmed by 1 base and J by 5 bases, 3 bases remained unmatched. The CDR3 has 13 residues. In DNA form, the CDR3 reads TGCAGCGTTGAAGGGGACAGGGACCACGAGCAGTACTTC. Translation gives CSVEGDRDHEQYF.

V is TRBV15 and J is TRBJ1-2, with D unclear. The V and J ends lost 4 bases and 8 bases respectively, with 20 bases between them. CDR1 LNHNV and CDR2 YYDKDF come from the germline V gene (reference sequence). The CDR3 length is 15 residues. As DNA, the CDR3 is TGTGCCACCAGCATGCGACCCATCCCCGAGGAGGGCTACACCTTC. Translating it yields CATSMRPIPEEGYTF.

The chain carries TRBV30 and TRBJ1-5; no firm D call. The CDR3 sequence is 13 residues long. Looked up from germline, CDR1 is GTSNPN and CDR2 is SVGIG (reference sequence). V was clipped by 4 bases and J by 4 bases, with 11 bases between them. CDR3 amino acids: CAWNLAENQPQHF. The CDR3 nucleotides read TGTGCCTGGAATTTGGCAGAAAATCAGCCCCAGCATTTT.

This clonotype was seen a single time. The V gene is TRBV10-3, the J gene TRBJ2-5; D is ambiguous. The CDR3 totals 13 residues. V shed 2 bases and J shed 2 bases, with 6 bases lying between them. Germline assignment: CDR1 ENHRY and CDR2 SYGVKD. CDR3 loop: CAISEPRQETQYF. CDR3 nucleotides: TGTGCCATCAGTGAGCCCAGGCAAGAGACCCAGTACTTC.

The rearrangement links TRBV11-2 to TRBJ2-7; 7 nucleotides agree with TRBD1. There are 15 residues in the CDR3. The germline CDR1 and CDR2 sequences are SGHAT and FQNNGV. The junction had 10 bases not matched to a gene; V was cut back by 5 bases and J by 3 bases. The CDR3 coding sequence is TGTGCCAGCAGCCCTACAACAGGGGTCTTCTACGAGCAGTACTTC. It is translated as CASSPTTGVFYEQYF.

This clonotype was seen a single time. Here the CDR3 reads CASSLEPETQYF. In DNA form, the CDR3 reads TGTGCCAGCAGCTTAGAGCCAGAGACCCAGTACTTC. The V and J genes are TRBV11-3 and TRBJ2-5; D is unclear. Germline lookup yields CDR1 SGHNT and CDR2 YENEEA. The CDR3 extends over 12 amino acids. Between the trimmed V and J ends, which lost 0 bases and 4 bases, there was a span of 3 bases.

V usage is TRBV18 and J usage is TRBJ1-1, with no clear D. Germline CDR1 reads KGHSH; CDR2 reads LQKENI. This CDR3 has 12 amino acids. The V end was cut by 3 bases, the J end by 9 bases, with 11 bases between. The DNA of the CDR3 is TGTGCCAGCTCACCTTCGGACGGGAAAGCTTTCTTT. Protein product: CASSPSDGKAFF.

Here the CDR3 reads CASSFGQSNTEAFF. The CDR3 DNA follows: TGTGCCAGCAGCTTTGGGCAGTCGAACACTGAAGCTTTCTTT. The genes are TRBV7-9 and TRBJ1-1, with no clear D. The CDR3 contains 14 residues. V was shortened by 3 bases and J by 1 base, with 9 bases between the two germline ends. The germline gives CDR1 SEHNR, CDR2 FQNEAQ (reference sequence).

The CDR3 DNA sequence: TGTGCCTGGAGTGTACTCCAAAGCGGGAGAAGGGGGACCCAGTACTTC. This encodes CAWSVLQSGRRGTQYF. V usage is TRBV30 and J usage is TRBJ2-5, with 8 positions matching TRBD2. The J segment lost 7 bases and the V segment lost 0 bases, leaving 13 bases of the junction unmatched. Germline V gene lookup returns CDR1 GTSNPN and CDR2 SVGIG (reference sequence). The length of the CDR3 is 16 residues.

The rearrangement uses TRBV3-1 and TRBJ2-1; TRBD2 is a possible D gene (5 bases). V was pared by 5 bases and J by 6 bases, with 17 bases between. CDR1 is LGHDT and CDR2 is YNNKEL in the germline V gene (reference sequence). This CDR3 region has 15 residues. CDR3 nucleotide sequence: TGTGCCAGCAGCGCCGGGGTAGGGCCTCGCAATGAGCAGTTCTTC. Translated, it gives CASSAGVGPRNEQFF.